The present T cell receptor (beta chain) was sequenced within a study of T cell responses to AZD1222 COVID-19 vaccine. Study-wide findings and caveats: The repertoires were collected only after the peak T cell response. Baseline antibody screening turned up just a handful of seropositive AZD1222 recipients. It should be noted that donors were predominantly white British and more often female, and clonal diversity was possibly underestimated. There were vaccine-associated CD4 TCRs across spike, dominant at 160-218 and 743-854.

V lost 1 base and J lost 5, with 6 bases in between. Germline V gene sequence: CDR1 SGHAT, CDR2 FQNNGV. The CDR3 loop spans 12 amino acids. Details on this clone: Its matching antigen is unknown.

Produced via immunoSEQ multiplex PCR; TCRdb's table is partial and in-frame only. The table has some 150,000 clones, approximately 88% seen once. The TCR sequence derives from an adult in good health. The chain is built from TRBV11-2 and TRBJ2-7; D is unresolved. The source was peripheral blood, collected on day 0 of AZD1222 vaccination. The CDR3 reads CASSLARNEQYF. CDR3 sequence (DNA): TGTGCCAGCAGCTTAGCCAGGAACGAGCAGTACTTC.